The sample holds many counts of the clone carrying this TCR beta chain. This entry comes from a study of molecular identifiers for immune sequencing clone quantification. The germline V and J ends were trimmed by 6 bases and 3 bases, with 11 bases remaining between them. Germline loops: CDR1 LNHDA, CDR2 SQIVND (reference sequence). The CDR3 covers 13 residues. TCRdb fed the PCR reads into MiXCR, producing one record per CDR3 protein. Of about 330,000 distinct CDR3 sequences in the sample, over 20% are singletons; the top ten hold 0.65% to 0.75%. This TCR was recovered from a human donor in good health. Some libraries in this study had Jurkat cell RNA spiked in. The chain has TRBV19 and TRBJ2-5, with D uncertain. The specimen sequenced was naive CD8+ T cells from blood, with Jurkat cell RNA spiked in. Regarding subset: FACS-sorted CD8+CD4-CCR7+CD45RA+ naive T cells. CDR3 bases: TGTGCCAGTAGCCATGGACCCGAAGAGACCCAGTACTTC. Protein product: CASSHGPEETQYF.